This T cell receptor (beta chain) was retrieved from a study of T cells in Graves' hyperthyroidism and ophthalmopathy. The J segment lost 3 bases and the V segment lost 6 bases, leaving 13 bases of the junction unmatched. Germline V gene sequence: CDR1 MDHEN, CDR2 SYDVKM. CDR3 length: 16 amino acids. TCR beta CDR3 region amplification was performed from RNA transcripts. The TCR CDR3 was amplified in a first-round RT-PCR using the HTBI primer set. TCRdb reanalysed the multiplex PCR reads using MiXCR and keeps one entry per CDR3 protein. The data hold roughly 740,000 distinct CDR3 sequences, with about 15% observed a single time. At least ten counts were recorded for this clonotype.

The source of this sequence is a young man with Graves' hyperthyroidism. Sample: blood. The rearrangement uses TRBV28 and TRBJ2-7, with 8 bases aligning to TRBD2. CDR3 sequence: CASSPGGTTHFYEQYF. The CDR3 region has the DNA TGTGCCAGCAGCCCGGGGGGGACAACGCATTTCTACGAGCAGTACTTC. Variable domain in full (rest from reference TRBV28 and TRBJ2-7): DVKVTQSSRYLVKRTGEKVFLECVQDMDHENMFWYRQDPGLGLRLIYFSYDVKMKEKGDIPEGYSVSREKKERFSLILESASTNQTSMYLCASSPGGTTHFYEQYFGPGTRLTVT.